A selection of T cell receptor beta chains follows, all from one sample in a study of response to subunit inactivated influenza vaccine. TCRdb called the RT-PCR reads again in MiXCR, with one record for every CDR3 protein. This table holds some 300,000 distinct CDR3 sequences, approximately 21% found once. The sample here was PBMCs from blood, taken less than 22 months after vaccination. These TCRs come from a man between 50 and 70 years old who received an inactivated influenza vaccine. The CDR3 runs from the conserved cysteine through the conserved F or W. Fields, in order: V gene, D gene, clone size, J gene, CDR3 DNA, CDR3 protein. D genes are given only for firm matches. Clone size is not always given. Where it is, it says once, few, many or a class for expanded clones.

>TRBV7-2|.|few|TRBJ1-5
TGTGCCAGCAGCCCCTCTGGCCGCAATCAGCCCCAGCATTTT
CASSPSGRNQPQHF
>TRBV6-5|.|few|TRBJ2-1
TGTGCCAGCAGTTACGTTCGAGGGCCTATGGAAAACAATGAGCAGTTCTTC
CASSYVRGPMENNEQFF
>TRBV28|TRBD2|few|TRBJ2-3
TGTGCCAGCAGTTTATGGACCGGGCATCTGAGCGGGAGCGCAGATACGCAGTATTTT
CASSLWTGHLSGSADTQYF
>TRBV28|.|.|TRBJ1-2
TGTGCCAGCAGTTTAGGCTCCACAGGGAGCTATGGCTACACCTTC
CASSLGSTGSYGYTF
>TRBV7-2|.|many|TRBJ2-5
TGTGCCAGCAGCTCCGACAGCCGTCCAGAGACCCAGTACTTC
CASSSDSRPETQYF
>TRBV5-1|TRBD1|.|TRBJ1-5
TGCGCCAGCAGCCCGGACAGGGCAGATCAGCCCCAGCATTTT
CASSPDRADQPQHF
>TRBV3-1|.|many|TRBJ1-2
TGTGCCAGCAGCCAAGAGGGAGAGAACTATGGCTACACCTTC
CASSQEGENYGYTF
>TRBV20-1|.|.|TRBJ2-7
TGCAGTGCTAGAGTGGGGGCGTGGGAGCAGTACTTC
CSARVGAWEQYF
>TRBV7-9|.|.|TRBJ1-1
TGTGCCAGCAGCAACCCCCCTCGGGATACCACTGAAGCTTTCTTT
CASSNPPRDTTEAFF
>TRBV12-3/TRBV12-4|.|few|TRBJ2-7
TGTGCCAGCAGTTCCAGAAACTACGAGCAGTACTTC
CASSSRNYEQYF
>TRBV6-5|.|.|TRBJ2-1
TGTGCCAGCAGTAACCCCCGGGGGCAAACTTACAATGAGCAGTTCTTC
CASSNPRGQTYNEQFF
>TRBV7-9|TRBD1|.|TRBJ1-2
TGTGCCAGCAGCTTAAGGGGCGGGACAGGGGACTATGGCTACACCTTC
CASSLRGGTGDYGYTF
>TRBV20-1|TRBD2|.|TRBJ2-3
TGCAGTGCTAGAAAGACTAGCGGGAGGGCCGAGACGCAGTATTTT
CSARKTSGRAETQYF
>TRBV20-1|.|few|TRBJ2-7
TGCAGTGCTCTTACGGGACAATCATACTACGAGCAGTACTTC
CSALTGQSYYEQYF
>TRBV30|.|few|TRBJ1-1
TGTGCCTGGAGTGCCGGCTTGCCCGCTGAAGCTTTCTTT
CAWSAGLPAEAFF
>TRBV7-8|.|.|TRBJ1-5
TGTGCCAGCAGCTTTGATAGGGATCAGCCCCAGCATTTT
CASSFDRDQPQHF
>TRBV20-1|.|.|TRBJ2-7
TGCAGTGCTCCCGGGGGGCTCTACGAGCAGTACTTC
CSAPGGLYEQYF
>TRBV28|TRBD1|.|TRBJ2-1
TGTGCCAGCAAGGGGGCAGGTCCGGTTGAGCAGTTCTTC
CASKGAGPVEQFF
>TRBV29-1|TRBD2|many|TRBJ2-1
TGCAGCGTTTCGGGTAGCGGGAGCTCCTACAATGAGCAGTTCTTC
CSVSGSGSSYNEQFF
>TRBV28|.|.|TRBJ1-5
TGTGCCAGCAGGATCGACATTACTAGCAATCAGCCCCAGCATTTT
CASRIDITSNQPQHF
>TRBV20-1|TRBD2|.|TRBJ2-7
TGCAGTGCTCAGACTAGCGGGAGGGTTAACGAGCAGTACTTC
CSAQTSGRVNEQYF
>TRBV13|TRBD1|.|TRBJ1-5
TGTGCCAGCAGCAACCAGGACAGGGCGGATAGCAATCAGCCCCAGCATTTT
CASSNQDRADSNQPQHF
>TRBV10-3|TRBD1|few|TRBJ2-5
TGTGCCATCACCAGGGGACAGTACCAAGAGACCCAGTACTTC
CAITRGQYQETQYF
>TRBV7-2|.|.|TRBJ1-2
TGTGCCAGCAGCTTCGGGACATTTTATGGCTACACCTTC
CASSFGTFYGYTF
>TRBV18|TRBD1|few|TRBJ1-6
TGTGCCAGCTCACTTACACAGGGGAAGGATTCACCCCTCCACTTT
CASSLTQGKDSPLHF
>TRBV6-1|.|few|TRBJ1-2
TGTGCCAGCAGGGGGAACATTAACTATGGCTACACCTTC
CASRGNINYGYTF
>TRBV12-3/TRBV12-4|TRBD1|.|TRBJ2-7
TGTGCCAGCAGTCCCAGGACAGGCTACGAGCAGTACTTC
CASSPRTGYEQYF
>TRBV28|.|many|TRBJ1-2
TGTGCCAGCAGTAAGACCGGGACAAGGGGGGCTGGCTACACCTTC
CASSKTGTRGAGYTF
>TRBV7-2|.|few|TRBJ1-5
TGTGCCAGCAGCGAGCTGTTGGGGCGGGGCCAGCCCCAGCATTTT
CASSELLGRGQPQHF
>TRBV6-2/TRBV6-3|.|.|TRBJ2-1
TGTGCCAGCAGTTACTCGGTATCCCCAAATGAGCAGTTCTTC
CASSYSVSPNEQFF
>TRBV2|.|.|TRBJ2-1
TGTGCCAGCTCCCGGGTTGAGCAGTTCTTC
CASSRVEQFF
>TRBV4-3|TRBD1|.|TRBJ2-7
TGCGCCAGCAGCCAAGTTGGACAGGGGCTGGAATACTACGAGCAGTACTTC
CASSQVGQGLEYYEQYF
>TRBV12-3/TRBV12-4|TRBD2|.|TRBJ2-1
TGTGCCAGCAGTTCCAGCGGGAAACGTCAGTTCTTC
CASSSSGKRQFF
>TRBV19|.|.|TRBJ1-4
TGTGCCAGTAAAAGGGCAGGGTATGAAAAACTGTTTTTT
CASKRAGYEKLFF
>TRBV11-2|.|.|TRBJ1-4
TGTGCCAGCAGCTTAGACCAAACGACAGTGGGCGGTGAAAAACTGTTTTTT
CASSLDQTTVGGEKLFF
>TRBV4-1|.|few|TRBJ1-2
TGCGCCAGCAGCCAGGATTTCGAAGCGAACTATGGCTACACCTTC
CASSQDFEANYGYTF
>TRBV28|.|.|TRBJ2-2
TGTGCCAGCAGTTTCGGGACACTGAACACCGGGGAGCTGTTTTTT
CASSFGTLNTGELFF
>TRBV6-1|TRBD2|.|TRBJ2-7
TGTGCCAGCAGAAACATAGCGGGGACGGGCGAGCAGTACTTC
CASRNIAGTGEQYF
>TRBV12-3/TRBV12-4|TRBD1|.|TRBJ2-7
TGTGCCAGCAGTGCCCGACAGGGGTTGTACGAGCAGTACTTC
CASSARQGLYEQYF